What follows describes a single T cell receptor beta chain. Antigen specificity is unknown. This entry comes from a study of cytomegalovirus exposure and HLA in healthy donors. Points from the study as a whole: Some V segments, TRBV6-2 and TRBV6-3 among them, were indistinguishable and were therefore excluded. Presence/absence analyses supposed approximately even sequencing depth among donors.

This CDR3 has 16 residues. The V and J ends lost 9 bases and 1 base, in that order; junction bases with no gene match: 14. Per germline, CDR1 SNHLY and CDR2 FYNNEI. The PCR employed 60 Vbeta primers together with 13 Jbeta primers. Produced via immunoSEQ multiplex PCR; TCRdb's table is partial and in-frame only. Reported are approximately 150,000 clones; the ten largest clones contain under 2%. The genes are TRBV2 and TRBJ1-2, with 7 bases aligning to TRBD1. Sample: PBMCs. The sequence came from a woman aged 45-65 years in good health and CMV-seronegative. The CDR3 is CASLARGITVNYGYTF. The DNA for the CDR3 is TGTGCCAGTCTTGCCAGGGGGATAACCGTTAACTATGGCTACACCTTC.